The 11 T cell receptor beta chains reported below all come from one sample, sequenced in a study of cytomegalovirus exposure and HLA in healthy donors. Repertoires were generated with immunoSEQ multiplex PCR, while TCRdb's copy carries only in-frame clones and drops some. Among 110,000 to 150,000 clones listed, approximately 84% were seen once. The sample comprised PBMCs. Receptors were obtained from a woman aged 30 to 39 in good health and CMV-seronegative.

This sequence joins TRBV7-3 and TRBJ1-1; D may be TRBD1 (5 bases). Trimming stripped 2 bases from V and 4 bases from J, with 8 bases between. Looked up from germline, CDR1 is SGHTA and CDR2 is FQGTGA. This CDR3 has 13 residues. For the CDR3, the DNA is TGTGCCAGCAGCTTAGGGGGGGTCACTGAAGCTTTCTTT. It is translated as CASSLGGVTEAFF.

The rearrangement joins TRBV27 to TRBJ1-5, with D maybe TRBD1 (6 bases). Per the germline V gene, CDR1 is MNHEY and CDR2 is SMNVEV (reference sequence). The CDR3 covers 15 residues. V shed 6 bases and J shed 6 bases, with 18 bases lying between them. The CDR3 region is CASSQQGRRGQPQHF. The CDR3 DNA reads TGTGCCAGCAGCCAACAGGGAAGAAGGGGTCAGCCCCAGCATTTT.

The chain employs TRBV2 and TRBJ1-4, with TRBD1 matching over 9 bases. V lost 6 bases, J lost 14 bases, and 10 bases stayed unmatched. Per the germline V gene, CDR1 is SNHLY and CDR2 is FYNNEI. The CDR3 runs 13 residues. CDR3: CASSGTGSFKLFF. Here the CDR3 DNA reads TGTGCCAGCAGCGGGACAGGGAGTTTTAAGCTGTTTTTT.

The table lists this clone with a few counts. The rearrangement uses TRBV7-2 and TRBJ2-7; 7 bases align to TRBD1. The J segment lost 1 base and the V segment lost 4 bases, leaving 1 base of the junction unmatched. Germline loops: CDR1 SGHTA, CDR2 FQGNSA. The CDR3 is 13 amino acids. The DNA of the CDR3 is TGTGCCAGCAGCTGGGGACAGTCCTACGAGCAGTACTTC. It is translated as CASSWGQSYEQYF.

In this sample, this clone turned up once. Here the CDR3 reads CASSLTGGSYGYTF. The CDR3 region has the DNA TGTGCCAGCAGCCTTACGGGGGGATCCTATGGCTACACCTTC. The chain carries TRBV11-2 and TRBJ1-2; D is perhaps TRBD1 (5 bases). The CDR3 length is 14 residues. Germline loops: CDR1 SGHAT, CDR2 FQNNGV. Trimming stripped 5 bases from V and 4 bases from J, with 14 bases between.

The chain couples TRBV7-2 to TRBJ2-1; no reliable D call. The germline V and J ends were trimmed by 5 bases and 3 bases, with 17 bases remaining between them. The CDR3 extends over 16 amino acids. The germline CDR1 and CDR2 sequences are SGHTA and FQGNSA. CDR3 in DNA: TGTGCCAGCAGCCGCCCGCGAACCCAGGACTACAATGAGCAGTTCTTC. This encodes CASSRPRTQDYNEQFF.

The rearrangement links TRBV29-1 to TRBJ2-7, with 9 bases fitting TRBD1. Germline loops: CDR1 SQVTM, CDR2 ANQGSEA. The CDR3 has 15 residues. Losses at the gene ends were 5 bases for V and 4 bases for J; bases not matched to a gene: 12. CDR3 region: CSVPARDRVWYEQYF. As DNA, the CDR3 is TGCAGCGTTCCAGCTAGGGACAGGGTTTGGTACGAGCAGTACTTC.

CDR3 sequence: CASSPPDRGTEQFF. CDR3 nucleotide sequence: TGTGCCAGCAGCCCGCCAGACAGGGGGACGGAGCAGTTCTTC. The J gene is TRBJ2-1, the V gene TRBV7-3; 9 bases fit TRBD1. J lost 10 bases, V lost 5 bases, and 9 bases had no gene match. This CDR3 has 14 amino acids. Per germline, CDR1 SGHTA and CDR2 FQGTGA.

The chain links TRBV18 to TRBJ2-5; TRBD1 agrees at 9 bases. Germline CDR1 is KGHSH and CDR2 is LQKENI. This CDR3 region has 15 residues. The V segment lost 4 bases and the J segment 3 bases; nucleotides outside the gene matches: 6. The CDR3 protein is CASSRLTGGKETQYF. In DNA form, the CDR3 reads TGTGCCAGCTCACGGCTTACAGGGGGCAAAGAGACCCAGTACTTC.

The chain is built from TRBV2 and TRBJ1-1; TRBD1 might be the D (6 bases). The CDR3 runs 12 residues. The V and J ends lost 10 bases and 1 base respectively, with 10 bases between them. CDR1 SNHLY and CDR2 FYNNEI come from the germline V gene. Here the CDR3 reads CATHRENTEAFF. CDR3 coding DNA: TGTGCCACCCACAGGGAGAACACTGAAGCTTTCTTT.

The chain is built from TRBV11-2 and TRBJ1-1; 8 bases match TRBD1. Per the germline V gene, CDR1 is SGHAT and CDR2 is FQNNGV. The V and J ends lost 5 bases and 1 base, in that order; junction bases with no gene match: 6. The CDR3 contains 15 residues. The CDR3 spells CASSLQGARNTEAFF. The CDR3 DNA follows: TGTGCCAGCAGCCTTCAGGGGGCCCGGAACACTGAAGCTTTCTTT. Using reference TRBV11-2 and TRBJ1-1 for the parts outside the CDR3, the full variable domain is EAGVAQSPRYKIIEKRQSVAFWCNPISGHATLYWYQQILGQGPKLLIQFQNNGVVDDSQLPKDRFSAERLKGVDSTLKIQPAKLEDSAVYLCASSLQGARNTEAFFGQGTRLTVV.